The subject of this entry is one T cell receptor beta chain. TCRdb ran MiXCR on the 5' RACE reads and lists one entry per CDR3 protein. The profile covers 700,000 to 950,000 distinct CDR3 sequences, with 12% appearing a single time and under 2% taken by the ten largest. This entry comes from a study of identical twins. V shed 6 bases, J shed 4 bases, and the junction held 4 bases outside the gene matches. This CDR3 has 14 residues. These records were also assigned to another study, of yellow fever vaccine responses in identical twins.

Sequencing was carried out using PBMCs. The sequence was collected from a woman between 18 and 29 years old in good health. The chain carries TRBV12-3 or TRBV12-4 and TRBJ1-5, with 9 bases fitting TRBD1. CDR3 nucleotides: TGTGCCAGCAGACCCGGGACAGGGAATCAGCCCCAGCATTTT. This encodes CASRPGTGNQPQHF.